The sequence of this T cell receptor (beta chain) was determined in a study of T cell clonotyping in hematopoietic cell transplantation. As concerns this clone: Its antigen is still unknown.

Data came from immunoSEQ multiplex PCR; TCRdb stores just in-frame clones and leaves some out. The top ten clones hold around 1.6% of a sample with 60,000 to 75,000 clones, approximately 94% of them seen once. The CDR3 runs to 12 residues. Germline V gene lookup returns CDR1 LNHNV and CDR2 YYDKDF (reference sequence). V was clipped by 9 bases and J by 5 bases, with 13 bases between them. Findings of the study overall: After transplant, recipient diversity fell while pathologically expanded clonotypes grew through day 180.

The clonotype comes from a man aged 50-59 years in good health. Some clones in this sample may be carry-over from other donors' samples. The sequenced sample was peripheral blood mononuclear cells. The chain recombines TRBV15 with TRBJ2-5; possibly TRBD1 for D (6 bases). For the CDR3, the DNA is TGTGCCACTACAGGGTCCGGGGAGACCCAGTACTTC. Protein: CATTGSGETQYF.